Below, 7 T cell receptor beta chains from the same sample are listed, as sequenced in a study of blood T cells in healthy people across ages. It was with a sample-barcoded 5' primer and a J-beta primer mix that a second PCR of roughly 6 to 11 cycles was run. Each CDR3 protein is one row after TCRdb ran MiXCR on the 5' RACE reads. The sample contains over a million distinct CDR3 sequences, approximately 42% of which appear only once. Sequencing was done on a sample of blood. These receptors all come from a woman aged 18-29 years in good health.

The chain recombines TRBV7-2 with TRBJ2-7; no definite D call. V lost 1 base, J lost 7 bases, and 11 bases lay in between. Germline V CDR1 and CDR2: SGHTA, FQGNSA. The CDR3 is 13 amino acids. CDR3 nucleotide sequence: TGTGCCAGCAGCTTAGAAGTGGTTGGGGAGCAGTACTTC. It is translated as CASSLEVVGEQYF. Based on the CDR3 plus reference TRBV7-2 and TRBJ2-7, the full variable domain is GAGVSQSPSNKVTEKGKDVELRCDPISGHTALYWYRQSLGQGLEFLIYFQGNSAPDKSGLPSDRFSAERTGGSVSTLTIQRTQQEDSAVYLCASSLEVVGEQYFGPGTRLTVT.

The chain combines TRBV25-1 with TRBJ1-2; the D gene is possibly TRBD1 (5 bases). The V end was cut by 2 bases, the J end by 4 bases, with 8 bases between. This CDR3 spans 13 amino acids. Germline loops: CDR1 MGHDK, CDR2 SYGVNS. The CDR3: CASSEQGAYGYTF. The CDR3 DNA reads as TGTGCCAGCAGTGAACAAGGGGCCTATGGCTACACCTTC.

This clonotype was seen only once. The gene calls are TRBV12-3 or TRBV12-4 and TRBJ2-3, with 15 bases matching TRBD2. The CDR3 runs 23 residues. Trimming took 4 bases from V and 4 from J; bases not matched to a gene: 24. CDR3 protein: CASSSNLRWTSGGAPLRADTQYF. CDR3 in DNA: TGTGCCAGCAGTTCAAACCTCCGATGGACTAGCGGGGGGGCCCCATTGAGAGCAGATACGCAGTATTTT.

This clonotype was seen ten or more times. At one boundary the junction diverges from the germline segment, which might be a read error. The chain combines TRBV4-3 with TRBJ1-1; 8 bases agree with TRBD1. Per germline, CDR1 LGHNA and CDR2 YSLEER. The CDR3 loop spans 13 amino acids. The CDR3 loop reads CASSRDRGTEAFF. CDR3 sequence (DNA): TGTGCCAGCAGTAGAGACAGGGGCACTGAAGCTTTCTTT.

The gene calls are TRBV4-3 and TRBJ1-2, with 7 bases aligning to TRBD1. Germline loops: CDR1 LGHNA, CDR2 YSLEER. The length of the CDR3 is 16 residues. Trimming took 2 bases from V and 5 from J; bases not matched to a gene: 11. The CDR3 region is CASSQLSGTEGYGYTF. For the CDR3, the DNA is TGCGCCAGCAGCCAACTTTCCGGGACAGAAGGTTATGGCTACACCTTC.

The genes are TRBV7-2 and TRBJ2-1, with D unresolved. This CDR3 comprises 15 residues. V gave up 1 base and J gave up 5 bases, with 12 bases separating them. Germline V lookup: CDR1 SGHTA, CDR2 FQGNSA. CDR3 sequence reads: CASSLGWGWDNEQFF. In DNA, the CDR3 is TGTGCCAGCAGCTTAGGTTGGGGTTGGGACAATGAGCAGTTCTTC.

The rearrangement joins TRBV27 to TRBJ2-1; 12 positions agree with TRBD2. J was trimmed by 7 bases and V by 5 bases; bases with no gene match: 9. The germline CDR1 and CDR2 sequences are MNHEY and SMNVEV (reference sequence). This CDR3 region has 16 residues. Here the CDR3 reads CASSNLAGGPGNEQFF. The DNA of the CDR3 is TGTGCCAGCAGTAACCTAGCGGGAGGGCCGGGGAATGAGCAGTTCTTC.